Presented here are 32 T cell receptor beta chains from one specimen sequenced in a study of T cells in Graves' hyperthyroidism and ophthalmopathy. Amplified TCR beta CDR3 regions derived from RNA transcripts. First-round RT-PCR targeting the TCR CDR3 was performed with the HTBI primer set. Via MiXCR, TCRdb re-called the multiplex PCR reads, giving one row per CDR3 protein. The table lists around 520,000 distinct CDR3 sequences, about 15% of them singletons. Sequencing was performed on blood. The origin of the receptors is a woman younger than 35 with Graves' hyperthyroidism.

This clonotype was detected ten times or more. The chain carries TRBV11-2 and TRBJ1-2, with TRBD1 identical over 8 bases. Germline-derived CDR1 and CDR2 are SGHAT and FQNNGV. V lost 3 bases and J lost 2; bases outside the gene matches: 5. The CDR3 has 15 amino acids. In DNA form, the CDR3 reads TGTGCCAGCAGCTTTTCTCAGGGGGCCAACTATGGCTACACCTTC. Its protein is CASSFSQGANYGYTF.

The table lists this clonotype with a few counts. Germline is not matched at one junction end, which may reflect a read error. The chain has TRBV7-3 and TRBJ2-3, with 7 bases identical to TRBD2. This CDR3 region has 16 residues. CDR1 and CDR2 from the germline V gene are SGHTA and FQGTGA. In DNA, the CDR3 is TGTGCCAGCAGCCCTAAGTCCCGGCGGGAGTCAGATACACAGTATTTT. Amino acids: CASSPKSRRESDTQYF.

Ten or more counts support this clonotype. CDR3 region: CASSYALGTSLGYTF. DNA of the CDR3: TGTGCCAGCAGTTACGCCCTCGGGACGAGTCTCGGCTACACCTTC. The J gene is TRBJ1-2, the V gene TRBV6-5, with D possibly TRBD1 on 5 matching bases. Trimming removed 2 bases from V and 8 bases from J, with 18 bases in between. Germline V CDR1 and CDR2: MNHEY, SVGAGI. The CDR3 extends over 15 amino acids.

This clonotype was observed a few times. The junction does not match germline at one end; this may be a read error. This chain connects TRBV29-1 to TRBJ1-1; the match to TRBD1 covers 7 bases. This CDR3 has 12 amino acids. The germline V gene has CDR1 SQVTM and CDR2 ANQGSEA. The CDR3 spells CSIEDRAVEAFF. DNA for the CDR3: TGCAGCATTGAAGACAGGGCGGTTGAAGCTTTCTTT.

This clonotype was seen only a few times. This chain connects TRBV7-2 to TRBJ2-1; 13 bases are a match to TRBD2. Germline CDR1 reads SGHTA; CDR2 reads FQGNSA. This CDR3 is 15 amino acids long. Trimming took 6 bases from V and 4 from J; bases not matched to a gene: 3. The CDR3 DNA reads TGTGCCAGCAGGACTAGCGGGAGGAGGTACAATGAGCAGTTCTTC. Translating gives CASRTSGRRYNEQFF.

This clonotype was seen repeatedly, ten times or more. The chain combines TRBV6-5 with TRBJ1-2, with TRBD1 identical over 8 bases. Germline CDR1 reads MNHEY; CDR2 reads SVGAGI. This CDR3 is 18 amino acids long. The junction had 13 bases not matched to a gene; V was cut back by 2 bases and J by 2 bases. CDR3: CASSYAGQGLGANYGYTF. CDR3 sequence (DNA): TGTGCCAGCAGTTACGCCGGACAGGGACTCGGAGCGAACTATGGCTACACCTTC.

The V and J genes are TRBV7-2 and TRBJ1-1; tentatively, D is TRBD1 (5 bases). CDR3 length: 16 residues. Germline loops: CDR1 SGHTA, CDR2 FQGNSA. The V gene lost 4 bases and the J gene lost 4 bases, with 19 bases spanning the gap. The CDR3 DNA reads TGTGCCAGCAGCTATCAGGGATACCCGGTTTTCACTGAAGCTTTCTTT. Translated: CASSYQGYPVFTEAFF.

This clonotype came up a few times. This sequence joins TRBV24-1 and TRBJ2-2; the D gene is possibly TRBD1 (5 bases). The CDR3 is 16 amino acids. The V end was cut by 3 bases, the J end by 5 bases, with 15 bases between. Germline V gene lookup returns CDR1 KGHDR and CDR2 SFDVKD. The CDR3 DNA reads TGTGCCACCAGTGATCCCGGACACCCGATAACCGGGGAGCTGTTTTTT. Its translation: CATSDPGHPITGELFF.

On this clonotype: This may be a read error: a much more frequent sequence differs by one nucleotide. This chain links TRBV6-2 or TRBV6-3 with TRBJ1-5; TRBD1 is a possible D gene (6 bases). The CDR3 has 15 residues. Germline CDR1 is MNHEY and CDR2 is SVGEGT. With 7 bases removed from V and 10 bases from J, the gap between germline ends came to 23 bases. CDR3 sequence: CASTARYQGKHPQHF. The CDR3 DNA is TGTGCCAGCACCGCGAGATACCAGGGGAAACATCCCCAGCATTTT.

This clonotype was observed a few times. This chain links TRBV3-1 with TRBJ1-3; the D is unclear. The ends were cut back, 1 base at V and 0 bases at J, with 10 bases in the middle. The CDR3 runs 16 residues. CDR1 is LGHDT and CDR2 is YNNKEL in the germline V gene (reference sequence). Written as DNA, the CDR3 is TGTGCCAGCAGCCAAGTGAGCGTGTTCTCTGGAAACACCATATATTTT. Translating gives CASSQVSVFSGNTIYF.

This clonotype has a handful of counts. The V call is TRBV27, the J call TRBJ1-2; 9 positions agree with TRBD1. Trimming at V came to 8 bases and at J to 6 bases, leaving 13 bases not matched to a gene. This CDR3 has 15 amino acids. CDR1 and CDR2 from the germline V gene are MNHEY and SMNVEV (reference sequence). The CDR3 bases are TGTGCCAGCTGCACTTCCGGGACAGGGTCCGATGGCTACACCTTC. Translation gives CASCTSGTGSDGYTF.

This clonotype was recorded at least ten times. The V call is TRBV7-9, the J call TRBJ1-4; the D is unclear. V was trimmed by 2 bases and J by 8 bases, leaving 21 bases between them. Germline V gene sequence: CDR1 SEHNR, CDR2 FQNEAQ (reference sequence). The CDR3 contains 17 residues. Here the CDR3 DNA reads TGTGCCAGCAGCTTATTCAGATATCAGAGCTTGTGGGAAAAACTGTTTTTT. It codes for CASSLFRYQSLWEKLFF.

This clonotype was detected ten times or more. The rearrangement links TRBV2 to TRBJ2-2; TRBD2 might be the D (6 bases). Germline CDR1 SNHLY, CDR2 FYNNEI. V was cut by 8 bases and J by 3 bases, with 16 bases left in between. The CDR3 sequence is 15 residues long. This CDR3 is CASLFGGGDTGELFF. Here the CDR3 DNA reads TGTGCCAGCCTTTTTGGGGGAGGCGACACCGGGGAGCTGTTTTTT.

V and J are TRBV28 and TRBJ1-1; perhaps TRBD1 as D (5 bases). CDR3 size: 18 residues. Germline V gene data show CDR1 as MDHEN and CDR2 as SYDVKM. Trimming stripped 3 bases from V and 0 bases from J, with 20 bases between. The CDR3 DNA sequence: TGTGCCAGCAGTTTGGGCCAGGGCCTCCTGGCGATGAACACTGAAGCTTTCTTT. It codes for CASSLGQGLLAMNTEAFF.

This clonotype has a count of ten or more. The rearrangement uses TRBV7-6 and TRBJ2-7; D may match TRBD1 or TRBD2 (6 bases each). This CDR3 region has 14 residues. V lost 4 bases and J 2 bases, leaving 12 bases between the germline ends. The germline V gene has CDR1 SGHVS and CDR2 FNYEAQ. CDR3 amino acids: CASSSPGATYEQYF. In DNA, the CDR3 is TGTGCCAGCAGCTCTCCGGGGGCAACCTACGAGCAGTACTTC.

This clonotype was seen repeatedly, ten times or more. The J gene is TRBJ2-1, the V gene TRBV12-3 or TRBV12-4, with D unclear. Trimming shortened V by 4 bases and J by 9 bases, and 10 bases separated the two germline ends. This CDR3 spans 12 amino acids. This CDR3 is CASSWGTGEQFF. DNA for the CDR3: TGTGCCAGCAGTTGGGGTACGGGTGAGCAGTTCTTC.

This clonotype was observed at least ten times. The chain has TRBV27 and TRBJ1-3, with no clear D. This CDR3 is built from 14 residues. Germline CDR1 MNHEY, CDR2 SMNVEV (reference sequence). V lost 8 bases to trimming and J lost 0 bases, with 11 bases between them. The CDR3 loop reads CASGREASGNTIYF. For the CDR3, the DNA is TGTGCCAGCGGTAGGGAAGCCTCTGGAAACACCATATATTTT.

CDR3 nucleotides: TGTGCCAGCAGATTCCGGGACGGCATGAACACTGAAGCTTTCTTT. As protein: CASRFRDGMNTEAFF. This chain links TRBV6-1 with TRBJ1-1, with D maybe TRBD1 (5 bases). V shed 6 bases and J shed 0 bases, with 14 bases lying between them. Germline V gene lookup returns CDR1 MNHNS and CDR2 SASEGT. There are 15 residues in the CDR3.

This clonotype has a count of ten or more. The CDR3 loop is CSARGAGVSHNEQFF. CDR3 in DNA: TGCAGTGCTAGAGGGGCGGGAGTTTCGCATAATGAGCAGTTCTTC. V is TRBV20-1 and J is TRBJ2-1, with 7 bases lining up with TRBD2. The CDR3 consists of 15 residues. After removal of 1 base from V and 7 bases from J, the junction contained 10 bases not matched to a gene. Germline CDR1 is DFQATT and CDR2 is SNEGSKA (reference sequence).

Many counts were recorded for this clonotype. The CDR3 DNA reads as TGTGCCAGCAGCTTAGATCGGCGGCAGTTCTTC. It is translated as CASSLDRRQFF. The chain has TRBV11-3 and TRBJ2-1; D call uncertain. This CDR3 is 11 amino acids long. Germline-derived CDR1 and CDR2 are SGHNT and YENEEA. The ends were cut back, 0 bases at V and 12 bases at J, with 6 bases in the middle.

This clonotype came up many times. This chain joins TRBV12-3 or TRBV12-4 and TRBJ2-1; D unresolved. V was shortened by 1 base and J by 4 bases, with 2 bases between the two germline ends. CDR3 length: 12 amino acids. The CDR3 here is CASSLEYNEQFF. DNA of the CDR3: TGTGCCAGCAGTTTAGAGTACAATGAGCAGTTCTTC.

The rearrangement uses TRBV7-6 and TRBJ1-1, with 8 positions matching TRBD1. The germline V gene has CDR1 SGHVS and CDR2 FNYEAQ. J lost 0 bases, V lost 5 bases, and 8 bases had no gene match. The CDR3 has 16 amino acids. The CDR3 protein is CASSPSGTGMNTEAFF. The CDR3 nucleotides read TGTGCCAGCAGCCCCTCCGGGACAGGTATGAACACTGAAGCTTTCTTT.

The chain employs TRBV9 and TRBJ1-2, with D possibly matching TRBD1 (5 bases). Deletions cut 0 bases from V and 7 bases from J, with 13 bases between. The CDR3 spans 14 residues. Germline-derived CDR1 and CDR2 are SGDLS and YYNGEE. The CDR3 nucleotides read TGTGCCAGCAGCGTAGAGGTGGGGGGGTCTGGCTACACCTTC. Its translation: CASSVEVGGSGYTF.

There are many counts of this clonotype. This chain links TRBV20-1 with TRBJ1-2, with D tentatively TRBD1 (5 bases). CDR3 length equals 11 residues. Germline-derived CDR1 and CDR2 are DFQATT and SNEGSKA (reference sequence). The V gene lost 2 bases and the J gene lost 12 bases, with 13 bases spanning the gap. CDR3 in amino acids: CSARLPDTDTF. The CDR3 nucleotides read TGCAGTGCTAGACTTCCGGACACCGACACCTTC.

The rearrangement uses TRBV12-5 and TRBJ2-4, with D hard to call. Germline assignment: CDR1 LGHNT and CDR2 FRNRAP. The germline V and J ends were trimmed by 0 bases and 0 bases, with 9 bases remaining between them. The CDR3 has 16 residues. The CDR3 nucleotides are TGTGCTAGTGGTTTGGTTCTCCCCGGAGCCAAAAACATTCAGTACTTC. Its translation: CASGLVLPGAKNIQYF. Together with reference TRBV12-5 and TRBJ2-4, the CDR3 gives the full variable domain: DARVTQTPRHKVTEMGQEVTMRCQPILGHNTVFWYRQTMMQGLELLAYFRNRAPLDDSGMPKDRFSAEMPDATLATLKIQPSEPRDSAVYFCASGLVLPGAKNIQYFGAGTRLSVL.

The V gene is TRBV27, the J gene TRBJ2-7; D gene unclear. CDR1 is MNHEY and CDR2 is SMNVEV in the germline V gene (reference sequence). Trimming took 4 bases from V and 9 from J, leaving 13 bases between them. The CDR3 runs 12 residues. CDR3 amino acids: CASSSSRRGQYF. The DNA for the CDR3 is TGTGCCAGCAGTTCGAGCCGCCGCGGGCAGTACTTC.

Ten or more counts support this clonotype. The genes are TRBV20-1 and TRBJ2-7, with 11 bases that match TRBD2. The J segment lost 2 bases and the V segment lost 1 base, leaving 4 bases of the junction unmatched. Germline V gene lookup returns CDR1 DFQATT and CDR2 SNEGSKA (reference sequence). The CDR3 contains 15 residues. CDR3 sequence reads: CSARGPSGRTYEQYV. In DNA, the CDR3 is TGCAGTGCTAGAGGCCCTAGCGGGAGGACCTACGAGCAGTACGTC.

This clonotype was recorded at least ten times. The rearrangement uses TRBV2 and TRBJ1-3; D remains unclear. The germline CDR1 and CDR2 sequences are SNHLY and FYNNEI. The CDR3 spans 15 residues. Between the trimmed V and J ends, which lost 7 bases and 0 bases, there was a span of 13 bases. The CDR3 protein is CASNPTGLSGNTIYF. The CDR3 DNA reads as TGTGCCAGCAATCCTACCGGCCTCTCTGGAAACACCATATATTTT.

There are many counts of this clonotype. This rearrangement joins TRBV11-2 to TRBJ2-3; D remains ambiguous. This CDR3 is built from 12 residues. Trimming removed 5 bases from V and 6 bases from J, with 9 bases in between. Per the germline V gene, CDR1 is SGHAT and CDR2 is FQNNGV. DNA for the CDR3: TGTGCCAGCAGCAGAACCCGGGATACGCAGTATTTT. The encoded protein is CASSRTRDTQYF.

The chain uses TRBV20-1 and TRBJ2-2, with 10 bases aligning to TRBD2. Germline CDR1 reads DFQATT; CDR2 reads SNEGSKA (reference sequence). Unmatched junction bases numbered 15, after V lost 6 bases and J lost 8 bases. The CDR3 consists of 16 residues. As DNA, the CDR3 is TGCAGTGCGAGGACTAGCGGCGGGGGTGGACCGGGGGAGCTGTTTTTT. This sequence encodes CSARTSGGGGPGELFF.

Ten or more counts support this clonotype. The CDR3 bases are TGTGCCAGCAGTCCCACTAGCCTCCCCGGAGGGTCCTACGAGCAGTACGTC. It encodes CASSPTSLPGGSYEQYV. The gene calls are TRBV27 and TRBJ2-7, with D perhaps matching TRBD2 (6 bases). The CDR3 contains 17 residues. V was trimmed by 5 bases and J by 1 base, leaving 21 bases between them. Germline values: CDR1 MNHEY, CDR2 SMNVEV (reference sequence).

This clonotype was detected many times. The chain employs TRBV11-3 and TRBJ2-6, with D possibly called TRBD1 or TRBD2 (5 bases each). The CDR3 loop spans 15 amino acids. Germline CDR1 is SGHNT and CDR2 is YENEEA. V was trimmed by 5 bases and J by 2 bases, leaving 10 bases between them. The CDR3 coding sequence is TGTGCCAGCAGCGCCGGGGCCGCTGGGGCCAACGTCCTGACTTTC. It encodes CASSAGAAGANVLTF.